Below are 10 T cell receptor beta chains sequenced from a single sample in a study of cytomegalovirus exposure and HLA in healthy donors. The PCR employed 60 Vbeta primers together with 13 Jbeta primers. Produced via immunoSEQ multiplex PCR; TCRdb's table is partial and in-frame only. The sample consists of around 150,000 clones, about 66% of them appearing once. The material sequenced was PBMCs. The receptors shown here come from a male donor in good health and CMV-seronegative.

The gene calls are TRBV7-3 and TRBJ2-4, with 7 bases matching TRBD2. J was trimmed by 5 bases and V by 1 base; bases with no gene match: 5. Germline V gene lookup returns CDR1 SGHTA and CDR2 FQGTGA. The CDR3 totals 15 residues. This chain's CDR3 is CASSLNGGGENIQYF. The CDR3 nucleotides are TGTGCCAGCAGCTTAAACGGCGGGGGAGAAAACATTCAGTACTTC.

This chain uses TRBV6-6 with TRBJ2-7, with D unresolved. The V gene's germline CDR1 is MNHNY and CDR2 SVGAGI (reference sequence). Trimming shortened V by 4 bases and J by 0 bases, and 7 bases separated the two germline ends. The CDR3 extends over 13 amino acids. CDR3 protein: CASSFPFSYEQYF. Here the CDR3 DNA reads TGTGCCAGCAGTTTCCCCTTCTCCTACGAGCAGTACTTC.

This chain links TRBV27 with TRBJ2-5; 8 bases fit TRBD2. The CDR3 covers 13 residues. V lost 5 bases to trimming and J lost 4 bases; unmatched junction nucleotides: 3. Germline CDR1 and CDR2: MNHEY and SMNVEV (reference sequence). CDR3 in DNA: TGTGCCAGCAGTAACGGGGGGGGAGAGACCCAGTACTTC. It specifies CASSNGGGETQYF.

The CDR3 protein is CASSLGQGVAHEQYF. The CDR3 bases are TGCGCCAGCAGCTTGGGACAGGGGGTCGCCCACGAGCAGTACTTC. V is TRBV4-3 and J is TRBJ2-7; 11 positions agree with TRBD1. With 5 bases clipped from V and 5 bases from J, the junction kept 8 bases outside the gene matches. Germline V lookup: CDR1 LGHNA, CDR2 YSLEER. This CDR3 spans 15 amino acids.

The chain links TRBV27 to TRBJ1-3; D gene uncertain. Germline V gene sequence: CDR1 MNHEY, CDR2 SMNVEV (reference sequence). V gave up 4 bases and J gave up 3 bases, with 13 bases separating them. The CDR3 totals 15 residues. The CDR3 is CASSSPGEGGNTIYF. In nucleotides, the CDR3 is TGTGCCAGCAGTTCCCCCGGGGAGGGTGGAAACACCATATATTTT.

CDR3 coding DNA: TGTGCCAGCAGCCCCGGGGGGAGCAATCAGCCCCAGCATTTT. This gives the protein CASSPGGSNQPQHF. The gene calls are TRBV5-4 and TRBJ1-5, with TRBD1 as a possible D gene (5 bases). V lost 4 bases and J 1 base, leaving 9 bases between the germline ends. The germline V gene encodes CDR1 SGHNT and CDR2 YYREEE (reference sequence). The CDR3 spans 14 residues.

The rearrangement uses TRBV30 and TRBJ2-5; D possibly corresponds to TRBD1 (5 bases). The V end was cut by 4 bases, the J end by 2 bases, with 11 bases between. Germline V gene lookup returns CDR1 GTSNPN and CDR2 SVGIG (reference sequence). The CDR3 covers 13 residues. The CDR3 loop reads CAWNPTAQETQYF. As DNA, the CDR3 is TGTGCCTGGAACCCGACAGCACAAGAGACCCAGTACTTC.

The chain uses TRBV20-1 and TRBJ1-1; D unresolved. Germline CDR1 and CDR2: DFQATT and SNEGSKA (reference sequence). CDR3 length: 11 residues. The V gene lost 1 base and the J gene lost 4 bases, with 4 bases spanning the gap. The CDR3 DNA is TGCAGTGCTAGAGTTAGCACTGAAGCTTTCTTT. Protein sequence: CSARVSTEAFF.

The J gene is TRBJ2-3, the V gene TRBV30; D is uncertain. This CDR3 is 12 amino acids long. The germline gives CDR1 GTSNPN, CDR2 SVGIG (reference sequence). Trimming took 1 base from V and 0 from J, leaving 2 bases between them. CDR3 protein: CAWSASTDTQYF. The CDR3 nucleotides are TGTGCCTGGAGTGCGAGCACAGATACGCAGTATTTT.

V and J are TRBV7-9 and TRBJ2-7, with TRBD1 matching 9 bases. V shed 5 bases, J shed 3 bases, and the junction held 8 bases outside the gene matches. This CDR3 region has 15 residues. The germline CDR1 and CDR2 sequences are SEHNR and FQNEAQ (reference sequence). The CDR3 bases are TGTGCCAGCAGCGCGTCGGGACAGGGCTTCTACGAGCAGTACTTC. Translating it yields CASSASGQGFYEQYF.